The T cell receptor beta chain under discussion was sequenced for a study of CD8+ T cells in alopecia areata. The overall study: Percentage of affected scalp area was the basis on which treated patients' severity was scored. General study points: Because one nonresponder was included, the link of baseline CD8+ expansion to response is considered uncertain. Clarity of TCR sharing across patients fell short of that in mice, possibly HLA-related.

Treatment indicated: oral pan-JAK inhibitor, 5-10 mg twice daily. V was clipped by 5 bases and J by 0 bases, with 13 bases between them. CDR1 is SGHTA and CDR2 is FQGNSA in the germline V gene. The CDR3 is 15 amino acids. Extracted RNA was reverse transcribed, and the resulting cDNA served as sequencing template. Profiling relied on immunoSEQ multiplex PCR, and the TCRdb table lists in-frame clones only, not all of them. The repertoire has about 190,000 clones, 60% to 70% of them found once; the top ten carry approximately 0.63%. Concerning this clone: The antigen is not known.

The sample in question was CD4+ T cells sorted from blood, obtained at week 4, from a patient treated with tofacitinib. V usage is TRBV7-2 and J usage is TRBJ1-1, with D hard to call. This TCR came from a human donor with alopecia areata. The CDR3 DNA is TGTGCCAGCAGCCCCGATTATGGGATGAACACTGAAGCTTTCTTT. It is translated as CASSPDYGMNTEAFF.